By share, the clone carrying this TCR beta chain counts as medium-sized. Its antigen is not identified. A read error may account for a junction end that differs from germline. Via MiXCR, TCRdb re-called the reads, giving one row per CDR3 protein. The sample carries over 100,000 distinct CDR3 sequences, about 9.4% recorded once. This CDR3 has 10 amino acids. Per the germline V gene, CDR1 is SGHTA and CDR2 is FQGNSA. The data were obtained in a study of T cell repertoires in cytomegalovirus infection. V gene TRBV7-2 combines with J gene TRBJ2-7; 7 nucleotides align to TRBD2. The sample was PBMCs, sequenced either directly or after in vitro stimulation (not recorded which). The source of this sequence is a human donor in good health (CMV status not recorded). Some clones in this sample may be carry-over from other donors' samples. Written as DNA, the CDR3 is TGTGCCAGCAACTCGAACGGGGGGAGGTTC. This translates into CASNSNGGRF.